These T cell receptor beta chains were read from a single sample in a study of shared clonotypes between healthy human individuals. TCRdb keeps only in-frame clones here, not all; method: immunoSEQ multiplex PCR. The sample yields 2 million or so clones, 85% to 95% seen once. Sequences were obtained from naive CD4+ T cells sorted from blood. The receptors here all came from a man aged 18 to 30 in good health. Both conserved end residues are part of each CDR3. A D gene is named only where the DNA matches it firmly. The size of a clone is reported for some rows only, either as once, few or many, or as a class for expanded clones.

d_call clone_size j_call v_call cdr3_aa cdr3_nt
- - TRBJ1-6 TRBV28 CASSLFRGGDYNSPLHF TGTGCCAGCAGTTTATTCAGGGGAGGTGATTATAATTCACCCCTCCACTTT
TRBD2 - TRBJ2-5 TRBV2 CASREGLAGGQETQYF TGTGCCAGCAGGGAGGGACTAGCGGGGGGACAAGAGACCCAGTACTTC
TRBD1 - TRBJ2-5 TRBV28 CASSSRGQGLKETQYF TGTGCCAGCAGTTCTCGCGGACAGGGGTTAAAAGAGACCCAGTACTTC
- - TRBJ1-3 TRBV5-1 CASSLVSGGPGNTIYF TGCGCCAGCAGCTTGGTGTCCGGGGGGCCTGGAAACACCATATATTTT
TRBD1 once TRBJ2-7 TRBV11-2 CASSFLAGQGAYEQYF TGTGCCAGCAGCTTCCTCGCAGGACAGGGGGCATACGAGCAGTACTTC
- few TRBJ2-5 TRBV7-2 CASSLAETQYF TGTGCCAGCAGCTTAGCCGAGACCCAGTACTTC
- - TRBJ2-2 TRBV11-3 CASRLQGTGELFF TGTGCCAGCAGGCTACAGGGTACCGGGGAGCTGTTTTTT
- - TRBJ1-4 TRBV2 CASREQGTNEKLFF TGTGCCAGCAGGGAACAGGGAACTAATGAAAAACTGTTTTTT
- once TRBJ1-1 TRBV10-2 CASSENNNSGTEAFF TGCGCCAGCAGTGAGAATAACAATTCAGGCACTGAAGCTTTCTTT
TRBD2 - TRBJ2-1 TRBV5-1 CASSGGYTGDEQFF TGCGCCAGTTCCGGGGGGTACACGGGCGATGAGCAGTTCTTC
- - TRBJ2-2 TRBV5-8 CASSSLVGTGELFF TGTGCCAGCAGCTCCCTGGTGGGGACCGGGGAGCTGTTTTTT
- - TRBJ2-3 TRBV11-2 CASSFYSGDTQYF TGTGCCAGCAGCTTCTATAGTGGAGATACGCAGTATTTT
TRBD2 - TRBJ2-3 TRBV10-3 CAISSGLAGHTDTQYF TGTGCCATCAGTTCGGGACTAGCGGGACACACAGATACGCAGTATTTT
TRBD1 - TRBJ1-2 TRBV6-5 CASSYSGTGRVTGYTF TGTGCCAGCAGTTACTCTGGGACAGGTCGGGTTACGGGCTACACCTTC
- - TRBJ1-5 TRBV5-1 CASSLLGQTNQPQHF TGCGCCAGCAGCTTGCTTGGACAGACCAATCAGCCCCAGCATTTT
- - TRBJ2-7 TRBV21-1 CASRGTDTYEQYF TGTGCCAGCAGGGGGACAGATACATACGAGCAGTACTTC
TRBD2 - TRBJ2-3 TRBV4-3 CASSRGTSGSVADTQYF TGCGCCAGCAGCCGAGGGACTAGCGGGAGCGTCGCAGATACGCAGTATTTT
TRBD1 - TRBJ2-7 TRBV7-2 CASRRETGGPGEQYF TGTGCCAGCCGCCGGGAGACAGGGGGTCCTGGCGAGCAGTACTTC
TRBD1 few TRBJ2-2 TRBV27 CASRQGANTGELFF TGTGCCAGTAGACAGGGGGCCAACACCGGGGAGCTGTTTTTT
- - TRBJ1-1 TRBV5-1 CASVAEGLGLGTEAFF TGCGCCAGCGTGGCAGAAGGATTAGGGCTTGGCACTGAAGCTTTCTTT
- - TRBJ1-3 TRBV7-2 CASSLVPEAGGNTIYF TGTGCCAGCAGCTTAGTGCCAGAGGCTGGAGGAAACACCATATATTTT
- - TRBJ2-5 TRBV5-1 CASSTPPAETQYF TGCGCCAGCAGCACTCCCCCTGCGGAGACCCAGTACTTC
- - TRBJ2-7 TRBV5-4 CASSPDRFSYEQYF TGTGCCAGCAGCCCTGACAGATTCTCCTACGAGCAGTACTTC
- - TRBJ2-3 TRBV29-1 CSVATDTQYF TGCAGCGTCGCCACAGATACGCAGTATTTT
- - TRBJ2-3 TRBV6-5 CASSVTASTDTQYF TGTGCCAGCAGTGTAACAGCTAGCACAGATACGCAGTATTTT
- - TRBJ1-2 TRBV7-2 CASSLLSRGNSGYTF TGTGCCAGCAGCTTACTATCTCGGGGGAACTCTGGCTACACCTTC
- - TRBJ2-1 TRBV4-1 CASSQVSRYNEQFF TGCGCCAGCAGCCAAGTGTCACGATACAATGAGCAGTTCTTC
- - TRBJ2-7 TRBV6-5 CASSPRGPYEQYF TGTGCCAGCAGCCCCCGGGGCCCCTACGAGCAGTACTTC
TRBD1 - TRBJ1-6 TRBV27 CASTQGTANSPLHF TGTGCCAGCACACAAGGGACAGCTAATTCACCCCTCCACTTT
- - TRBJ2-3 TRBV10-3 CANSLAGLPDTQYF TGTGCCAATTCCTTGGCTGGGTTGCCAGATACGCAGTATTTT
- - TRBJ2-3 TRBV2 CASRPETTIRTDTQYF TGTGCCAGCAGGCCCGAGACCACTATCCGCACAGATACGCAGTATTTT
TRBD1 - TRBJ1-6 TRBV6-5 CASSARDRGNSPLHF TGTGCCAGCAGTGCCCGGGACAGGGGTAATTCACCCCTCCACTTT
- - TRBJ2-2 TRBV29-1 CSVVRAGANTGELFF TGCAGCGTTGTCCGGGCAGGGGCGAACACCGGGGAGCTGTTTTTT
- once TRBJ2-2 TRBV11-3 CASSLRTGELFF TGTGCCAGCAGCCTGAGGACCGGGGAGCTGTTTTTT
TRBD2 - TRBJ2-3 TRBV27 CATRLAMDTQYF TGTGCCACCAGACTAGCGATGGATACGCAGTATTTT
TRBD1 - TRBJ1-5 TRBV19 CASSIIVGTVNQPQHF TGTGCCAGTAGTATAATCGTCGGGACAGTCAATCAGCCCCAGCATTTT
TRBD1 once TRBJ2-5 TRBV5-6 CASGRTGDKTQYF TGTGCCAGCGGCCGCACAGGGGACAAGACCCAGTACTTC
TRBD1 - TRBJ2-1 TRBV28 CASRGTGGEVGSYNEQFF TGTGCCAGCAGGGGGACAGGGGGTGAAGTAGGTTCCTACAATGAGCAGTTCTTC
- - TRBJ2-2 TRBV19 CASLPPRVGASPGELFF TGTGCCAGCCTCCCCCCCCGAGTGGGGGCGAGTCCCGGGGAGCTGTTTTTT
TRBD1 - TRBJ1-3 TRBV10-3 CAISDGTGEGNTIYF TGTGCCATCAGCGACGGGACAGGGGAAGGAAACACCATATATTTT
- - TRBJ2-5 TRBV13 CASSSSGTLSQETQYF TGTGCCAGCAGCTCGTCCGGGACACTGTCTCAAGAGACCCAGTACTTC
- - TRBJ2-1 TRBV27 CASSLTQFF TGTGCCAGCAGTTTAACCCAGTTCTTC
- - TRBJ1-5 TRBV4-1 CASSQDGDLSNQPQHF TGCGCCAGCAGCCAAGACGGGGACCTTAGCAATCAGCCCCAGCATTTT
- - TRBJ2-5 TRBV5-1 CASSLWGFQETQYF TGCGCCAGCAGCTTATGGGGGTTCCAAGAGACCCAGTACTTC
TRBD1 - TRBJ1-2 TRBV18 CASSPSPGGREHGYTF TGTGCCAGCTCACCTTCCCCAGGGGGGCGCGAGCATGGCTACACCTTC
- once TRBJ1-2 TRBV29-1 CSVEWGSSGYTF TGCAGCGTTGAATGGGGATCCAGCGGCTACACCTTC
- once TRBJ2-1 TRBV10-3 CAISEWGRSASNEQFF TGTGCCATCAGTGAGTGGGGGAGGTCAGCTAGCAATGAGCAGTTCTTC
TRBD1 - TRBJ2-2 TRBV7-2 CASSYAGTETGELFF TGTGCCAGCAGCTACGCCGGGACAGAGACCGGGGAGCTGTTTTTT
- - TRBJ2-7 TRBV2 CASRSEQGPYEQYF TGTGCCAGCAGATCCGAACAGGGTCCCTACGAGCAGTACTTC
- once TRBJ1-1 TRBV18 CASSAPGQMNTEAFF TGTGCCAGCTCAGCTCCGGGACAAATGAACACTGAAGCTTTCTTT
- - TRBJ2-7 TRBV11-2 CASSLVGKDIKQYF TGTGCCAGCAGCTTAGTCGGTAAGGATATCAAGCAGTACTTC